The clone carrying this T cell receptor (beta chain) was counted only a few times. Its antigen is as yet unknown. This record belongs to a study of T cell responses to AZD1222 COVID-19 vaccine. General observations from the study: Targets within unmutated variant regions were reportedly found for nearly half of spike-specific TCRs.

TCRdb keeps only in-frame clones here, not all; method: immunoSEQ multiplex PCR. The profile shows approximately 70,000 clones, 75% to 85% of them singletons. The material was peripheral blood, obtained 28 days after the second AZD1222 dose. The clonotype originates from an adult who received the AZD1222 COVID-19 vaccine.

This chain's CDR3 is CASRPANYGYTF. Written as DNA, the CDR3 is TGTGCCAGCAGGCCGGCTAACTATGGCTACACCTTC. The genes are TRBV6-5 and TRBJ1-2; D gene ambiguous. CDR1 MNHEY and CDR2 SVGAGI come from the germline V gene. The CDR3 runs 12 residues. V shed 6 bases and J shed 0 bases, with 5 bases lying between them.